Listed here are 14 T cell receptor beta chains from one sample, sequenced in a study of T-cell reconstitution after alpha-beta-depleted transplantation in children. Unique molecular identifiers were used in preparing the TCRbeta library. TCRdb reprocessed the PCR reads via MiXCR and lists one record per CDR3 protein. In the table there are around 600,000 distinct CDR3 sequences, under 12% of which are singletons. The source was PBMCs from the stem cell graft donor, collected from the stem cell graft. These receptors were taken from a human donor who donated a stem cell graft to a child with acute myeloid leukemia.

This chain connects TRBV30 to TRBJ2-7; D is possibly TRBD2 (5 bases). The CDR3 totals 11 residues. Trimming stripped 5 bases from V and 6 bases from J, with 11 bases between. Looked up from germline, CDR1 is GTSNPN and CDR2 is SVGIG (reference sequence). The CDR3 bases are TGTGCCTGGGCGGAGGTTCGCGAGCAGTACTTC. It specifies CAWAEVREQYF.

This clonotype was detected a few times. V usage is TRBV9 and J usage is TRBJ2-3; no reliable D call. Germline CDR1 is SGDLS and CDR2 is YYNGEE. The CDR3 spans 14 residues. The ends were cut back, 2 bases at V and 0 bases at J, with 7 bases in the middle. CDR3 region: CASSVRSSTDTQYF. The CDR3 DNA follows: TGTGCCAGCAGCGTTAGATCAAGCACAGATACGCAGTATTTT.

The rearrangement uses TRBV7-8 and TRBJ1-1; tentative D call: TRBD1 (6 bases). Germline lookup yields CDR1 SGHVS and CDR2 FQNEAQ. V was clipped by 5 bases and J by 1 base, with 17 bases between them. The CDR3 is made up of 16 amino acids. CDR3 bases: TGTGCCAGCAGCCTACGCCGGGGGGGCAGGAACACTGAAGCTTTCTTT. It encodes CASSLRRGGRNTEAFF.

This clonotype showed up just a few times. The chain links TRBV7-2 to TRBJ2-7; D might be TRBD2 (5 bases). CDR1 and CDR2 (germline): SGHTA, FQGNSA. Trimming shortened V by 8 bases and J by 3 bases, and 14 bases separated the two germline ends. The CDR3 covers 13 residues. The CDR3 is CASRGLALYEQYF. The CDR3 DNA reads TGTGCCAGCCGTGGACTTGCCCTCTACGAGCAGTACTTC.

Ten or more counts support this clonotype. The rearrangement uses TRBV20-1 and TRBJ1-1; TRBD1 aligns across 7 bases. The V and J ends lost 6 bases and 10 bases, in that order; junction bases with no gene match: 11. CDR1 is DFQATT, CDR2 SNEGSKA, per germline (reference sequence). CDR3 length: 12 amino acids. The CDR3 spells CSATGDNPAAFF. In DNA, the CDR3 is TGCAGTGCCACAGGGGACAACCCTGCAGCTTTCTTT.

In this sample, this clonotype turned up many times. The chain joins TRBV7-3 to TRBJ2-2, with D perhaps TRBD1 (8 bases). The CDR3 runs 16 residues. CDR1 SGHTA and CDR2 FQGTGA come from the germline V gene. Trimming removed 4 bases from V and 7 bases from J, with 19 bases in between. The CDR3 spells CASSSQGAGVGGELFF. CDR3 nucleotide sequence: TGTGCCAGCAGCTCCCAGGGGGCGGGAGTTGGCGGGGAGCTGTTTTTT.

This clonotype was observed a handful of times. The chain recombines TRBV15 with TRBJ2-1; D perhaps matches TRBD2 (6 bases). The V end was cut by 0 bases, the J end by 4 bases, with 7 bases between. The CDR3 is 14 amino acids. CDR1 LNHNV and CDR2 YYDKDF come from the germline V gene (reference sequence). CDR3 in amino acids: CATSREGGYNEQFF. In DNA form, the CDR3 reads TGTGCCACCAGCAGAGAGGGGGGATACAATGAGCAGTTCTTC.

This clonotype was recorded at least ten times. The chain links TRBV29-1 to TRBJ2-7; no definite D call. Trimming shortened V by 4 bases and J by 2 bases, and 3 bases separated the two germline ends. The CDR3 totals 10 residues. Per the germline V gene, CDR1 is SQVTM and CDR2 is ANQGSEA. The CDR3 is CSVGAYEQYF. For the CDR3, the DNA is TGCAGCGTTGGTGCCTACGAGCAGTACTTC.

The V call is TRBV15, the J call TRBJ2-5; 7 bases line up with TRBD2. CDR3 length: 16 residues. Germline CDR1 LNHNV, CDR2 YYDKDF (reference sequence). Trimming cost V 5 bases and J 0 bases; bases outside gene matches: 9. CDR3 sequence: CATSQGGRGYQETQYF. CDR3 sequence (DNA): TGTGCCACCAGCCAGGGAGGGCGAGGGTACCAAGAGACCCAGTACTTC.

This clonotype was seen many times. V is TRBV20-1 and J is TRBJ2-5, with 10 bases fitting TRBD1. The germline gives CDR1 DFQATT, CDR2 SNEGSKA (reference sequence). The length of the CDR3 is 14 residues. V trimming: 5 bases; J trimming: 5 bases; junction bases outside the gene matches: 8. CDR3 in DNA: TGCAGTGCTCGTCCCGGGACAGGGGCCGAGACCCAGTACTTC. Translation gives CSARPGTGAETQYF.

This clonotype was counted between two and nine times. The rearrangement joins TRBV6-2 or TRBV6-3 to TRBJ2-2; 11 bases align to TRBD2. V shed 2 bases and J 6 bases; nucleotides not matched to a gene: 2. The CDR3 totals 15 residues. The germline gives CDR1 MNHEY, CDR2 SVGEGT. CDR3 nucleotides: TGTGCCAGCAGTTACGTAGCGGGAGGGGCCGGGGAGCTGTTTTTT. Amino acid sequence: CASSYVAGGAGELFF.

This clonotype came up a few times. CDR3 protein: CSARRRRAPNEQFF. In DNA form, the CDR3 reads TGCAGTGCTAGAAGGAGGCGGGCCCCCAATGAGCAGTTCTTC. This rearrangement joins TRBV20-1 to TRBJ2-1; D might be TRBD2 (5 bases). The germline CDR1 and CDR2 sequences are DFQATT and SNEGSKA (reference sequence). This CDR3 has 14 residues. Trimming took off 2 bases at V and 6 bases at J, with 14 bases between the two ends.

This clonotype was observed a handful of times. This chain links TRBV20-1 with TRBJ2-7, with 8 bases identical to TRBD2. J lost 5 bases, V lost 5 bases, and 8 bases had no gene match. The CDR3 totals 13 residues. The germline gives CDR1 DFQATT, CDR2 SNEGSKA (reference sequence). The CDR3 loop reads CSAGGGTRDEQYF. The CDR3 region has the DNA TGCAGTGCTGGGGGGGGGACTAGAGACGAGCAGTACTTC.

This clonotype showed up just a few times. The chain carries TRBV10-3 and TRBJ1-1; D ambiguous. Trimming cost V 6 bases and J 0 bases, with 5 bases left between them. The CDR3 runs to 12 residues. Per the germline V gene, CDR1 is ENHRY and CDR2 is SYGVKD. In DNA, the CDR3 is TGTGCCATCAGGGGCTTGAACACTGAAGCTTTCTTT. It is translated as CAIRGLNTEAFF.